This T cell receptor (beta chain) comes out of a study of cytomegalovirus exposure and HLA in healthy donors. PCR used 60 Vbeta primers and 13 Jbeta primers. Measured with immunoSEQ multiplex PCR; TCRdb has only the in-frame clones, and not every one. The listing records 65,000 to 80,000 clones. The sample comprised PBMCs. The TCR sequence derives from a man aged 25 to 45 in good health and CMV-seronegative.

The CDR3 spells CASSRDRNTEAFF. CDR3 coding DNA: TGTGCCAGCAGCCGGGACAGAAACACTGAAGCTTTCTTT. The genes are TRBV5-4 and TRBJ1-1; 7 bases agree with TRBD1. Germline V lookup: CDR1 SGHNT, CDR2 YYREEE (reference sequence). J lost 2 bases, V lost 4 bases, and 2 bases had no gene match. This CDR3 is built from 13 residues.